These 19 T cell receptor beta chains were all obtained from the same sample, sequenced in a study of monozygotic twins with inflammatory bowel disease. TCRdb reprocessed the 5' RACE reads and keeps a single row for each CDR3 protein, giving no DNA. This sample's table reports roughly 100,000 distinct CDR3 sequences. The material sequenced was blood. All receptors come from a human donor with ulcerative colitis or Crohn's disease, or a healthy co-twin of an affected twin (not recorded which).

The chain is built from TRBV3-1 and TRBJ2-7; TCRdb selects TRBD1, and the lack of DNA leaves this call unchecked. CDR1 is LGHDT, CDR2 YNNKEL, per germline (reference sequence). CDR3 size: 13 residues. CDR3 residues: CASSPRQGGEQYF.

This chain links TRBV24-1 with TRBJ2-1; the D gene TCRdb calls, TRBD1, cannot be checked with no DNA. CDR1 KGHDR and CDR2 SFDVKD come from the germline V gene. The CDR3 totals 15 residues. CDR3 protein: CATSAGGGKYNEQFF.

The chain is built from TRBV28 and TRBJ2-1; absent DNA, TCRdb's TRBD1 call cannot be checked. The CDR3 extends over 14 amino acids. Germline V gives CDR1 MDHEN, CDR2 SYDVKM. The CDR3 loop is CASNVQELSLGQFF.

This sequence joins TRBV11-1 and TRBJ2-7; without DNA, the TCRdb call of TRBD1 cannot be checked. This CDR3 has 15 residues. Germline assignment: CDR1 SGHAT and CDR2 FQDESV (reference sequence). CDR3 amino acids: CASTPTDRLFYEQYF.

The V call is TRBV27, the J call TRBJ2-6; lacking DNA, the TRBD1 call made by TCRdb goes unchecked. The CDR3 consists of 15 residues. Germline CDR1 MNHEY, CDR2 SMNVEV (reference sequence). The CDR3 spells CASSFFGTGANVLTF.

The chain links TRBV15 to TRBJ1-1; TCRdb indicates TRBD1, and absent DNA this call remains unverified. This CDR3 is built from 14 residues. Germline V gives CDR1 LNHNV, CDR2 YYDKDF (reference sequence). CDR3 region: CATSREVGVTEAFF.

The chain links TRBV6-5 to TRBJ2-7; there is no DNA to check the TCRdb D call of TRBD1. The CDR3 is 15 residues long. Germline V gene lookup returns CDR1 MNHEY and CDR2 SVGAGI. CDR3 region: CASSNNRLISYEQYF.

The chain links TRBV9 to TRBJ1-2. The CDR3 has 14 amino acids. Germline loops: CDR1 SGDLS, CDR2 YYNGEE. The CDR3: CASSVVAENYGYTF.

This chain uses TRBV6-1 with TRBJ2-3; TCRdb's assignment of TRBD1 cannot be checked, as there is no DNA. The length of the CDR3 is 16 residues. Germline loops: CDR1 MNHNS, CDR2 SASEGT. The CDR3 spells CASKNWAGTSTDTQYF.

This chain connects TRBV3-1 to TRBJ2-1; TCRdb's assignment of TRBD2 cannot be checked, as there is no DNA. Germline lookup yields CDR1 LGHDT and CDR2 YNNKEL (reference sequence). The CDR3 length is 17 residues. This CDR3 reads CASSLLSGVSSYNEQFF.

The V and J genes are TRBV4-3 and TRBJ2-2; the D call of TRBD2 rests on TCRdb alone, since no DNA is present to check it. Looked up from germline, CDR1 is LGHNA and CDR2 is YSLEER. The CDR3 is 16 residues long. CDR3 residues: CASSQEELVKTGELFF.

CDR3: CASSQNRGTDTEAFF. The chain links TRBV18 to TRBJ1-1; as DNA is missing, the TRBD1 call by TCRdb cannot be tested. From germline, CDR1 is KGHSH and CDR2 LQKENI. The CDR3 covers 15 residues.

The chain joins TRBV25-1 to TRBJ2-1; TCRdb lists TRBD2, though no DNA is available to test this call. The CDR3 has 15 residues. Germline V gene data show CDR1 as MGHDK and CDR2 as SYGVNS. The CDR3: CASSEWKREGNEQFF.

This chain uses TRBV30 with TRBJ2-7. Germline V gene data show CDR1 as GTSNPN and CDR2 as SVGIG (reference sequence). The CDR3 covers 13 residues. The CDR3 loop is CAWSSAGPYEQYF.

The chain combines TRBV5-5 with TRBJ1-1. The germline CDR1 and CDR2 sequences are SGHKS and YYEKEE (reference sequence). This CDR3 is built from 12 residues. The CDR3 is CASSLDRMGAFF.

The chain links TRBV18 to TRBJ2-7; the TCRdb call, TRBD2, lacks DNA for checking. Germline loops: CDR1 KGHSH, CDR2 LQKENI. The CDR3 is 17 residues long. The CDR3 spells CASSLPARLTGSYEQYF.

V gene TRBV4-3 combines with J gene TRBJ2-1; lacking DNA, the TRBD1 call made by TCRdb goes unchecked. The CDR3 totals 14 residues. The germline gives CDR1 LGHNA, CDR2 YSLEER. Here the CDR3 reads CASSQETRANEQFF.

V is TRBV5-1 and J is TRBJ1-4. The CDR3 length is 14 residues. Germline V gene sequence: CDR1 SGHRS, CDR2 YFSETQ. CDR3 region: CASSPGLGGEKLFF.

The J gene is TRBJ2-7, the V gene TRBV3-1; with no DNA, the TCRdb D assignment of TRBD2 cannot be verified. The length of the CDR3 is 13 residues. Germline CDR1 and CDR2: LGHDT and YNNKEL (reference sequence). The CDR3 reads CASGALGPLQQYF.